What follows are 25 T cell receptor beta chains derived from one specimen sequenced in a study of response to subunit inactivated influenza vaccine. TCRdb redid the calling of the RT-PCR reads with MiXCR, one entry per CDR3 protein. The sample yields approximately 530,000 distinct CDR3 sequences, 7.6% seen once. Material: PBMCs from blood, obtained less than 30 months after vaccination. These receptors originate from a man between 50 and 69 years old who received an inactivated influenza vaccine.

The table lists this clonotype with many counts. The chain carries TRBV23-1 and TRBJ2-1; 13 bases agree with TRBD2. Being an ORF, TRBV23-1 has a function that is uncertain. The V segment lost 1 base and the J segment 0 bases; nucleotides outside the gene matches: 6. The CDR3 loop spans 19 amino acids. The CDR3 protein is CASSQLGTSGNSSYNEQFF. CDR3 coding DNA: TGCGCCAGCAGTCAATTGGGGACTAGCGGGAACTCCTCCTACAATGAGCAGTTCTTC.

This clonotype was counted many times. The CDR3 here is CASSLVEERNTEAFF. CDR3 DNA sequence: TGTGCCAGCAGCTTAGTGGAAGAAAGGAACACTGAAGCTTTCTTT. This chain joins TRBV7-8 and TRBJ1-1; D uncertain. Germline CDR1 and CDR2: SGHVS and FQNEAQ. V shed 1 base and J shed 1 base, with 10 bases lying between them. The CDR3 consists of 15 residues.

This clonotype turned up a few times. This rearrangement joins TRBV3-1 to TRBJ2-7, with 7 nucleotides matching TRBD2. The CDR3 length is 15 residues. Germline V gene data show CDR1 as LGHDT and CDR2 as YNNKEL (reference sequence). J was trimmed by 2 bases and V by 4 bases; bases with no gene match: 8. CDR3 residues: CASSPAYGGTYEQYF. CDR3 DNA sequence: TGTGCCAGCAGCCCCGCATACGGGGGGACCTACGAGCAGTACTTC.

The CDR3 DNA reads as TGTGCCAGCAGTTGGGACTTGATCTACAATGAGCAGTTCTTC. The encoded protein is CASSWDLIYNEQFF. V usage is TRBV12-3 or TRBV12-4 and J usage is TRBJ2-1; possible D gene TRBD2, 6 bases. The V end was cut by 4 bases, the J end by 3 bases, with 10 bases between. The CDR3 consists of 14 residues.

The chain combines TRBV27 with TRBJ1-2; D not resolved. Germline-derived CDR1 and CDR2 are MNHEY and SMNVEV (reference sequence). V was shortened by 6 bases and J by 4 bases, with 15 bases between the two germline ends. The CDR3 contains 14 residues. In nucleotides, the CDR3 is TGTGCCAGCAGCCATTCCGGCGAACCCTATGGCTACACCTTC. Residues: CASSHSGEPYGYTF.

The chain uses TRBV7-9 and TRBJ1-1; weak D call: TRBD1 (5 bases). The CDR3 covers 14 residues. Between the trimmed V and J ends, which lost 5 bases and 0 bases, there was a span of 10 bases. Germline values: CDR1 SEHNR, CDR2 FQNEAQ (reference sequence). CDR3 nucleotide sequence: TGTGCCAGCAGCGCGGGGGGGATGAACACTGAAGCTTTCTTT. It is translated as CASSAGGMNTEAFF. The full variable domain, rest sourced from reference TRBV7-9 and TRBJ1-1, is DTGVSQNPRHKITKRGQNVTFRCDPISEHNRLYWYRQTLGQGPEFLTYFQNEAQLEKSRLLSDRFSAERPKGSFSTLEIQRTEQGDSAMYLCASSAGGMNTEAFFGQGTRLTVV.

This clonotype has more than one count but fewer than ten. This chain links TRBV10-3 with TRBJ1-2; D unclear. From germline, CDR1 is ENHRY and CDR2 SYGVKD. This CDR3 spans 11 amino acids. V was shortened by 7 bases and J by 6 bases, with 9 bases between the two germline ends. DNA for the CDR3: TGTGCCATCACGGCTTCGGATGGCTACACCTTC. This codes for CAITASDGYTF.

The table lists this clonotype with many counts. V usage is TRBV14 and J usage is TRBJ2-7, with D unclear. Trimming shortened V by 1 base and J by 4 bases, and 8 bases separated the two germline ends. This CDR3 comprises 13 residues. Germline CDR1 SGHDN, CDR2 FVKESK. CDR3 DNA: TGTGCCAGCAGCCAAGGGCTAGAGTACGAGCAGTACTTC. Its protein product is CASSQGLEYEQYF.

This clonotype was seen only a few times. This sequence joins TRBV6-1 and TRBJ1-5; TRBD1 matches at 7 bases. CDR3 length: 14 amino acids. Germline V lookup: CDR1 MNHNS, CDR2 SASEGT. Trimming at V came to 8 bases and at J to 0 bases, leaving 4 bases not matched to a gene. This chain's CDR3 is CASGQATSNQPQHF. CDR3 DNA: TGTGCCAGCGGACAGGCCACTAGCAATCAGCCCCAGCATTTT.

The gene calls are TRBV6-2 or TRBV6-3 and TRBJ2-5; D might be TRBD1 or TRBD2, each matching 5 bases. Germline V lookup: CDR1 MNHEY, CDR2 SVGEGT. V was clipped by 7 bases and J by 5 bases, with 32 bases between them. CDR3 size: 19 residues. The chain's CDR3 is CASTSTRFAAGTATETQYF. As DNA, the CDR3 is TGTGCCAGCACTTCCACCCGGTTTGCCGCCGGGACGGCAACGGAGACCCAGTACTTC.

The chain combines TRBV9 with TRBJ1-2; the D gene is possibly TRBD1 (6 bases). The length of the CDR3 is 14 residues. V gave up 4 bases and J gave up 0 bases, with 10 bases separating them. Germline V gene data show CDR1 as SGDLS and CDR2 as YYNGEE. The CDR3, as DNA: TGTGCCAGCAGCCCACGGACAGCTAACTATGGCTACACCTTC. Protein sequence: CASSPRTANYGYTF.

This clonotype has at least ten counts. This chain uses TRBV12-3 or TRBV12-4 with TRBJ1-4; 8 nucleotides align to TRBD1. Trimming took 5 bases from V and 1 from J; bases not matched to a gene: 3. The CDR3 consists of 15 residues. In nucleotides, the CDR3 is TGTGCCAGCAGTCTAGGGACAGGAACTAATGAAAAACTGTTTTTT. It codes for CASSLGTGTNEKLFF.

This clonotype was picked up many times. V is TRBV27 and J is TRBJ2-2, with 13 bases lining up with TRBD2. The germline V gene encodes CDR1 MNHEY and CDR2 SMNVEV (reference sequence). The CDR3 is 19 residues long. The junction had 9 bases not matched to a gene; V was cut back by 5 bases and J by 0 bases. CDR3 in DNA: TGTGCCAGCAGTCCCCGGACTAGCGGGGGCCTCGCGAACACCGGGGAGCTGTTTTTT. This translates into CASSPRTSGGLANTGELFF.

This clonotype has a handful of counts. V usage is TRBV7-2 and J usage is TRBJ2-2; the D is unclear. There are 16 residues in the CDR3. Trimming removed 1 base at V and 0 bases at J, with 9 bases between. Germline V CDR1 and CDR2: SGHTA, FQGNSA. The CDR3 spells CASSLVLIANTGELFF. The CDR3 coding sequence is TGTGCCAGCAGCTTAGTGCTGATCGCGAACACCGGGGAGCTGTTTTTT.

This clonotype came up a few times. The rearrangement uses TRBV6-2 or TRBV6-3 and TRBJ1-1, with 9 bases matching TRBD1. This CDR3 is built from 15 residues. Trimming at V came to 5 bases and at J to 1 base, leaving 5 bases not matched to a gene. Germline V gene data show CDR1 as MNHEY and CDR2 as SVGEGT. CDR3 loop: CASSPPGQGNTEAFF. DNA for the CDR3: TGTGCCAGCAGTCCCCCGGGACAGGGGAACACTGAAGCTTTCTTT.

This chain joins TRBV25-1 and TRBJ2-5; D gene ambiguous. Trimming took off 1 base at V and 1 base at J, with 7 bases between the two ends. CDR3 length equals 14 residues. The germline V gene has CDR1 MGHDK and CDR2 SYGVNS. DNA of the CDR3: TGTGCCAGCAGTGAATTAGGCTTCCAAGAGACCCAGTACTTC. Translating it yields CASSELGFQETQYF. The entire variable domain, with the rest obtained from reference TRBV25-1 and TRBJ2-5, is as follows: EADIYQTPRYLVIGTGKKITLECSQTMGHDKMYWYQQDPGMELHLIHYSYGVNSTEKGDLSSESTVSRIRTEHFPLTLESARPSHTSQYLCASSELGFQETQYFGPGTRLLVL.

The chain recombines TRBV2 with TRBJ1-5, with a tentative D call TRBD1 (5 bases). Trimming pared 4 bases from V and 7 bases from J, leaving 11 bases between. The CDR3 sequence is 13 residues long. The germline gives CDR1 SNHLY, CDR2 FYNNEI. Written as DNA, the CDR3 is TGTGCCAGCAGTGTCTGGGGACGACAGCCCCAGCATTTT. The encoded protein is CASSVWGRQPQHF.

This clonotype has ten or more counts. The V gene is TRBV28, the J gene TRBJ2-1; no reliable D call. This CDR3 comprises 13 residues. Germline loops: CDR1 MDHEN, CDR2 SYDVKM. V was trimmed by 5 bases and J by 6 bases, leaving 11 bases between them. Written as DNA, the CDR3 is TGTGCCAGCAGTCCCCCTTTTAGCAATGAGCAGTTCTTC. Translated: CASSPPFSNEQFF.

This clonotype was detected only a few times. This chain uses TRBV12-3 or TRBV12-4 with TRBJ2-2; tentatively, D is TRBD1 or TRBD2 (6 bases each). Trimming took off 4 bases at V and 5 bases at J, with 8 bases between the two ends. There are 13 residues in the CDR3. The CDR3 nucleotides are TGTGCCAGCAGTTGGGGGGCAACCGGGGAGCTGTTTTTT. Residues: CASSWGATGELFF.

V gene TRBV20-1 combines with J gene TRBJ1-3, with D perhaps TRBD1 (6 bases). The V end was cut by 0 bases, the J end by 2 bases, with 11 bases between. The CDR3 sequence is 15 residues long. Germline V gene data show CDR1 as DFQATT and CDR2 as SNEGSKA (reference sequence). CDR3 nucleotides: TGCAGTGCTAGAGATCTGGAGGGGGCTGGAAACACCATATATTTT. Its translation is CSARDLEGAGNTIYF.

The chain links TRBV21-1 to TRBJ2-3; TRBD1 was called by the table and not checked on the DNA. TRBV21-1 is given as a pseudogene. There are 17 residues in the CDR3. CDR3 sequence: CASSKAVDRFSTDTQYF. In DNA form, the CDR3 reads TGTGCCAGCAGCAAAGCGGTCGACAGGTTTAGCACAGATACGCAGTATTTT.

This clonotype was seen only a few times. The chain recombines TRBV4-3 with TRBJ2-1, with 7 bases that match TRBD2. Germline V gives CDR1 LGHNA, CDR2 YSLEER. CDR3 length equals 16 residues. After removal of 0 bases from V and 9 bases from J, the junction contained 11 bases not matched to a gene. The CDR3 is CASSQDASGDIGEQFF. CDR3 nucleotides: TGCGCCAGCAGCCAAGATGCTAGCGGAGATATCGGTGAGCAGTTCTTC.

V usage is TRBV19 and J usage is TRBJ1-1; D is ambiguous. Germline V gene data show CDR1 as LNHDA and CDR2 as SQIVND (reference sequence). The V end was cut by 4 bases, the J end by 1 base, with 19 bases between. The CDR3 consists of 17 residues. As DNA, the CDR3 is TGTGCCAGTAGTAGCGGGGAGTGGAGGAGAGCGAACACTGAAGCTTTCTTT. Its protein product is CASSSGEWRRANTEAFF.

This clonotype occurred many times. The CDR3 loop reads CASSQAGRTYEQYF. The CDR3 DNA is TGCGCCAGCAGCCAAGCGGGCAGAACCTACGAGCAGTACTTC. The genes are TRBV4-1 and TRBJ2-7, with unresolved D. CDR3 length equals 14 residues. The germline V gene encodes CDR1 MGHRA and CDR2 YSYEKL. The V end was cut by 1 base, the J end by 2 bases, with 9 bases between.

CDR3 amino acids: CASSVDQGFRLSEQFF. CDR3 nucleotide sequence: TGTGCCAGCAGCGTAGATCAGGGGTTTCGTTTGAGTGAGCAGTTCTTC. The chain is built from TRBV9 and TRBJ2-1; a possible D gene is TRBD1 (6 bases). Germline V CDR1 and CDR2: SGDLS, YYNGEE. This CDR3 has 16 amino acids. Trimming removed 0 bases from V and 9 bases from J, with 19 bases in between.